This passage covers 32 T cell receptor beta chains from one sample sequenced in a study of T-cell memory formation after mild COVID-19. TCRdb fed the 5' RACE reads into MiXCR, producing one record per CDR3 protein. The sample has 350,000 to 450,000 distinct CDR3 sequences; around 19% are singletons. Sequencing was carried out using PBMCs or a T cell subset sorted from them (not recorded which). The receptor set was obtained from an adult woman who had mild COVID-19 (a few samples of this study predate the infection). Cell type and time point are not known.

The chain carries TRBV5-6 and TRBJ2-2; 9 nucleotides agree with TRBD2. Germline V gene lookup returns CDR1 SGHDT and CDR2 YYEEEE. CDR3 length equals 17 residues. Germline trimming cut 4 bases from V and 2 bases from J; bases unmatched to any gene: 9. The CDR3 nucleotides are TGTGCCAGCAGCCGGCGGGCTAGCGGGGTCAACACCGGGGAGCTGTTTTTT. Protein sequence: CASSRRASGVNTGELFF.

The table lists this clonotype with a few counts. The chain couples TRBV20-1 to TRBJ2-7; 10 nucleotides match TRBD2. Losses at the gene ends were 5 bases for V and 0 bases for J; bases not matched to a gene: 13. Germline CDR1 is DFQATT and CDR2 is SNEGSKA (reference sequence). The CDR3 is 17 amino acids. For the CDR3, the DNA is TGCAGTGCTGAGAGGTCACTAGCGGGATACAGCTCCTACGAGCAGTACTTC. Amino acid sequence: CSAERSLAGYSSYEQYF.

The DNA of the CDR3 is TGTGCCAGCAGCGTAGATTCAGATACGCAGTATTTT. This encodes CASSVDSDTQYF. The chain uses TRBV9 and TRBJ2-3; D unclear. The germline gives CDR1 SGDLS, CDR2 YYNGEE. The CDR3 contains 12 residues. Trimming removed 0 bases at V and 4 bases at J, with 3 bases between. Full variable domain (outside the CDR3, taken from reference TRBV9 and TRBJ2-3): DSGVTQTPKHLITATGQRVTLRCSPRSGDLSVYWYQQSLDQGLQFLIQYYNGEERAKGNILERFSAQQFPDLHSELNLSSLELGDSALYFCASSVDSDTQYFGPGTRLTVL.

This clonotype has just a few counts. V usage is TRBV4-2 and J usage is TRBJ1-2; D is possibly TRBD1 (5 bases). Germline V gives CDR1 LGHNA, CDR2 YNFKEQ. This CDR3 comprises 13 residues. The germline V and J ends were trimmed by 0 bases and 4 bases, with 6 bases remaining between them. CDR3 nucleotide sequence: TGTGCCAGCAGCCAAGACGGGGCCTATGGCTACACCTTC. It specifies CASSQDGAYGYTF.

J is TRBJ2-2 and V is TRBV11-2, with D maybe TRBD1 (6 bases). The CDR3 runs 12 residues. The V and J ends lost 5 bases and 9 bases respectively, with 10 bases between them. Germline V gene sequence: CDR1 SGHAT, CDR2 FQNNGV. The CDR3 here is CASSEQGRELFF. DNA for the CDR3: TGTGCCAGCAGCGAACAGGGCCGGGAGCTGTTTTTT.

This clonotype has just one count. The rearrangement links TRBV18 to TRBJ2-7; 9 positions agree with TRBD1. The CDR3 extends over 13 amino acids. V was pared by 4 bases and J by 3 bases, with 1 base of the junction left unmatched. Germline CDR1 KGHSH, CDR2 LQKENI. CDR3 residues: CASSRDRVYEQYF. CDR3 nucleotide sequence: TGTGCCAGCTCACGGGACAGGGTCTACGAGCAGTACTTC.

This clonotype was counted only a few times. The V call is TRBV7-9, the J call TRBJ2-2; D unresolved. V was shortened by 1 base and J by 5 bases, with 20 bases between the two germline ends. The CDR3 spans 18 residues. Germline V gives CDR1 SEHNR, CDR2 FQNEAQ (reference sequence). Written as DNA, the CDR3 is TGTGCCAGCAGCTTAGGGGGTCACGGTTCCCAGAGGACCGGGGAGCTGTTTTTT. Amino acids: CASSLGGHGSQRTGELFF.

This clonotype was observed once. The J gene is TRBJ1-2, the V gene TRBV7-8, with D possibly TRBD1 on 5 matching bases. Germline-derived CDR1 and CDR2 are SGHVS and FQNEAQ. There are 18 residues in the CDR3. The V end was cut by 3 bases, the J end by 0 bases, with 20 bases between. CDR3 region: CASSLGTQTVLPNYGYTF. DNA of the CDR3: TGTGCCAGCAGCTTGGGCACCCAGACAGTCCTACCTAACTATGGCTACACCTTC.

This clonotype was picked up a small number of times. Here the CDR3 DNA reads TGTGCCAGCAGCTTAGATGCATGGGGGATTACAACTAATGAAAAACTGTTTTTT. It yields the protein CASSLDAWGITTNEKLFF. This chain joins TRBV11-2 and TRBJ1-4; possibly TRBD1 for D (5 bases). Germline V gene lookup returns CDR1 SGHAT and CDR2 FQNNGV. V lost 0 bases and J 0 bases, leaving 14 bases between the germline ends. The CDR3 loop spans 18 amino acids.

A few counts support this clonotype. The chain employs TRBV9 and TRBJ1-2, with D possibly being TRBD1 (6 bases). CDR3 length equals 16 residues. Germline loops: CDR1 SGDLS, CDR2 YYNGEE. V was trimmed by 3 bases and J by 0 bases, leaving 15 bases between them. As DNA, the CDR3 is TGTGCCAGCAGCGCCCTAACAGGGTGGGCTAACTATGGCTACACCTTC. This codes for CASSALTGWANYGYTF.

This clonotype has just a few counts. V gene TRBV16 combines with J gene TRBJ2-7; D is perhaps TRBD2 (6 bases). The length of the CDR3 is 12 residues. Germline lookup yields CDR1 KGHSY and CDR2 FQNENV. Trimming took off 8 bases at V and 4 bases at J, with 12 bases between the two ends. In DNA form, the CDR3 reads TGTGCCAGCGCTAGAGGGACTTACGAGCAGTACTTC. Its protein product is CASARGTYEQYF. The whole variable domain, filled in from reference TRBV16 and TRBJ2-7, reads GEEVAQTPKHLVRGEGQKAKLYCAPIKGHSYVFWYQQVLKNEFKFLISFQNENVFDETGMPKERFSAKCLPNSPCSLEIQATKLEDSAVYFCASARGTYEQYFGPGTRLTVT.

The chain uses TRBV4-2 and TRBJ2-1; 8 bases are shared with TRBD2. Trimming removed 1 base from V and 7 bases from J; junction bases left unmatched: 9. This CDR3 has 16 residues. The germline V gene encodes CDR1 LGHNA and CDR2 YNFKEQ. CDR3 sequence (DNA): TGTGCCAGCAGCCAAGGACGGGGGGGCCTAAGGAATGAGCAGTTCTTC. Translating gives CASSQGRGGLRNEQFF.

For this clonotype: A read error may account for a junction end that differs from germline. The chain carries TRBV7-7 and TRBJ2-2; 10 bases line up with TRBD2. Germline V CDR1 and CDR2: SSHAT, FNYEAQ (reference sequence). The CDR3 totals 16 residues. The CDR3 bases are TGTGCTAGCAGTCAAGGGACTAGCGCGAACACCGGGGAGCTGTTTTTT. Translation: CASSQGTSANTGELFF.

The V and J genes are TRBV12-3 or TRBV12-4 and TRBJ2-3; possibly TRBD2 for D (6 bases). The CDR3 extends over 13 amino acids. V lost 7 bases to trimming and J lost 5 bases, with 13 bases between them. The CDR3 spells CASMRGKEDTQYF. The CDR3 DNA reads TGTGCCAGCATGCGGGGAAAAGAAGATACGCAGTATTTT.

The rearrangement links TRBV6-4 to TRBJ2-1, with D tentatively TRBD1 (5 bases). The CDR3 consists of 14 residues. Trimming took off 3 bases at V and 7 bases at J, with 13 bases between the two ends. The germline gives CDR1 MRHNA, CDR2 SNTAGT. The CDR3 bases are TGTGCCAGCAGTGAGCAGGGTAACCGGAATGAGCAGTTCTTC. Encoded protein: CASSEQGNRNEQFF.

This clonotype was recorded a few times. The rearrangement uses TRBV20-1 and TRBJ1-2; D is possibly TRBD1 (6 bases). Germline V CDR1 and CDR2: DFQATT, SNEGSKA (reference sequence). Trimming shortened V by 5 bases and J by 4 bases, and 14 bases separated the two germline ends. The CDR3 covers 13 residues. The CDR3 reads CSASVDSSYGYTF. The CDR3, as DNA: TGCAGTGCTTCCGTGGACAGCAGCTATGGCTACACCTTC.

This clonotype was found a few times. In nucleotides, the CDR3 is TGTGCCAGCAGCCAAGAATGGGACAGGGGTAACGACGAGCAGTACTTC. This translates into CASSQEWDRGNDEQYF. The chain links TRBV4-2 to TRBJ2-7; 10 nucleotides line up with TRBD1. V dropped 0 bases and J dropped 5; count of bases not matched to a gene: 7. The length of the CDR3 is 16 residues. Looked up from germline, CDR1 is LGHNA and CDR2 is YNFKEQ.

This clonotype was seen many times. The chain joins TRBV12-3 or TRBV12-4 to TRBJ1-2, with TRBD1 identical over 9 bases. The CDR3 is made up of 15 amino acids. V lost 2 bases to trimming and J lost 0 bases; unmatched junction nucleotides: 1. CDR3 sequence: CASSLRQGANYGYTF. The CDR3 DNA is TGTGCCAGCAGTTTACGACAGGGGGCTAACTATGGCTACACCTTC.

J is TRBJ1-5 and V is TRBV4-1, with D unclear. V lost 0 bases and J lost 7, with 10 bases in between. This CDR3 comprises 14 residues. Germline CDR1 is MGHRA and CDR2 is YSYEKL. CDR3 sequence: CASSQDFRGQPQHF. In nucleotides, the CDR3 is TGCGCCAGCAGCCAAGATTTTAGAGGACAGCCCCAGCATTTT.

Many counts were recorded for this clonotype. The chain uses TRBV12-3 or TRBV12-4 and TRBJ1-1; D may be TRBD1 (5 bases). Trimming removed 3 bases at V and 6 bases at J, with 11 bases between. This CDR3 is 13 amino acids long. The CDR3 DNA reads as TGTGCCAGCAGTTTTAGCAGGGTCCCTGAAGCTTTCTTT. As protein: CASSFSRVPEAFF.

V and J are TRBV7-9 and TRBJ1-5; D remains ambiguous. Germline-derived CDR1 and CDR2 are SEHNR and FQNEAQ (reference sequence). The CDR3 is 15 residues long. The V and J ends lost 4 bases and 3 bases respectively, with 13 bases between them. This CDR3 is CASSSDTYPNQPQHF. The CDR3 DNA follows: TGTGCCAGCAGCTCCGACACTTACCCCAATCAGCCCCAGCATTTT.

The chain couples TRBV29-1 to TRBJ2-2; no definite D call. Germline CDR1 and CDR2: SQVTM and ANQGSEA. The CDR3 length is 11 residues. Trimming cost V 5 bases and J 6 bases, with 7 bases left between them. In nucleotides, the CDR3 is TGCAGCGTTAGATCTGCCGGGGAGCTGTTTTTT. It translates to CSVRSAGELFF.

The V gene is TRBV2, the J gene TRBJ2-3; the D gene is possibly TRBD1 (6 bases). V lost 6 bases and J lost 1, with 11 bases in between. Germline V gene data show CDR1 as SNHLY and CDR2 as FYNNEI. The CDR3 extends over 14 amino acids. This CDR3 is CASRVNRGTDTQYF. The CDR3 DNA follows: TGTGCCAGCAGGGTTAACAGGGGCACAGATACGCAGTATTTT.

The chain joins TRBV7-6 to TRBJ1-1, with TRBD1 matching 8 bases. V gave up 3 bases and J gave up 4 bases; unmatched junction bases: 10. Per the germline V gene, CDR1 is SGHVS and CDR2 is FNYEAQ. This CDR3 region has 16 residues. CDR3 in amino acids: CASSLDREGGSTEAFF. CDR3 coding DNA: TGTGCCAGCAGCTTGGACAGGGAGGGGGGTAGCACTGAAGCTTTCTTT.

As to this clonotype: At one boundary the junction diverges from the germline segment, which might be a read error. The chain is built from TRBV11-2 and TRBJ2-1; D unresolved. CDR3 length: 11 residues. In germline, CDR1 is SGHAT, CDR2 FQNNGV. CDR3 coding DNA: TGTGCCAGCAGGTTAGGGTATGAGCAGTTCTTC. Translating it yields CASRLGYEQFF.

This clonotype was seen only a few times. The chain has TRBV7-8 and TRBJ1-2; no reliable D call. The germline V gene encodes CDR1 SGHVS and CDR2 FQNEAQ. There are 19 residues in the CDR3. Trimming left V 0 bases short and J 0 bases short, with 20 bases between. CDR3 DNA: TGTGCCAGCAGCTTAGCACGAATGGGGTTGAGTCCCTCTAACTATGGCTACACCTTC. This gives the protein CASSLARMGLSPSNYGYTF.

A few counts support this clonotype. The chain recombines TRBV7-8 with TRBJ2-1; D gene uncertain. CDR3 length: 12 amino acids. V gave up 5 bases and J gave up 5 bases, with 7 bases separating them. Germline loops: CDR1 SGHVS, CDR2 FQNEAQ. CDR3 nucleotide sequence: TGTGCCAGCAGCCTAATACACAATGAGCAGTTCTTC. This translates into CASSLIHNEQFF.

V usage is TRBV9 and J usage is TRBJ2-7; perhaps TRBD2 as D (5 bases). V dropped 3 bases and J dropped 0 bases, with 10 bases sitting between them. The CDR3 is 14 residues long. Germline CDR1 is SGDLS and CDR2 is YYNGEE. The CDR3 bases are TGTGCCAGCAGCGGGCGCGGGCCCTCCTACGAGCAGTACTTC. Amino acid sequence: CASSGRGPSYEQYF. The full variable domain, with the rest looked up from reference TRBV9 and TRBJ2-7, is DSGVTQTPKHLITATGQRVTLRCSPRSGDLSVYWYQQSLDQGLQFLIQYYNGEERAKGNILERFSAQQFPDLHSELNLSSLELGDSALYFCASSGRGPSYEQYFGPGTRLTVT.

This clonotype was seen a few times. This sequence joins TRBV30 and TRBJ2-7; D may be TRBD1 (5 bases). The germline V and J ends were trimmed by 0 bases and 6 bases, with 12 bases remaining between them. The CDR3 is 13 amino acids. The germline V gene has CDR1 GTSNPN and CDR2 SVGIG (reference sequence). The chain's CDR3 is CAWSVSGNSEQYF. Written as DNA, the CDR3 is TGTGCCTGGAGTGTATCAGGGAATAGCGAGCAGTACTTC. The variable domain in full, completed from reference TRBV30 and TRBJ2-7, reads SQTIHQWPATLVQPVGSPLSLECTVEGTSNPNLYWYRQAAGRGLQLLFYSVGIGQISSEVPQNLSASRPQDRQFILSSKKLLLSDSGFYLCAWSVSGNSEQYFGPGTRLTVT.

This clonotype was seen repeatedly, ten times or more. The rearrangement joins TRBV27 to TRBJ2-3; the D gene is possibly TRBD2 (5 bases). Trimming took off 6 bases at V and 2 bases at J, with 21 bases between the two ends. Germline V gene lookup returns CDR1 MNHEY and CDR2 SMNVEV (reference sequence). The CDR3 has 17 residues. The CDR3 DNA reads TGTGCCAGCAGCCACACCGGAGGATCGCTTATCACAGATACGCAGTATTTT. This gives the protein CASSHTGGSLITDTQYF.

This clonotype was counted only a few times. The chain is built from TRBV3-1 and TRBJ2-7, with a weak D call TRBD2 (6 bases). Germline CDR1 reads LGHDT; CDR2 reads YNNKEL (reference sequence). The CDR3 contains 15 residues. V lost 0 bases to trimming and J lost 2 bases, with 11 bases between them. The CDR3 nucleotides are TGTGCCAGCAGCCAAGATCGGGACTGGCCCTACGAGCAGTACTTC. It is translated as CASSQDRDWPYEQYF.

V gene TRBV27 combines with J gene TRBJ2-1; TRBD2 aligns across 7 bases. V lost 2 bases to trimming and J lost 4 bases; unmatched junction nucleotides: 14. CDR1 is MNHEY, CDR2 SMNVEV, per germline (reference sequence). CDR3 length equals 18 residues. CDR3 DNA sequence: TGTGCCAGCAGTTTAACTAAGGGTTCGTCTAGCGGATACAATGAGCAGTTCTTC. Translating gives CASSLTKGSSSGYNEQFF.